These T cell receptor beta chains were read from a single sample in a study of glioma-infiltrating T cells after dendritic cell vaccination. Some clones are missing from TCRdb's copy, which holds only in-frame ones; the method was immunoSEQ multiplex PCR. This table holds about 99,000 clones, 75% to 90% found once. Sequences were derived from blood, sampled after dendritic cell vaccination. These receptors came from a human donor with glioblastoma. Each CDR3 is given with its conserved first and last residue. The D gene is left open where the match is weak. Clone size is shown for a subset of rows, as once, few, many or a class of expanded clone.

. TRBJ2-7 . TRBV5-1 CASSLEGFPGEQYF TGCGCCAGCAGCTTGGAAGGGTTCCCGGGGGAGCAGTACTTC
TRBD1 TRBJ1-2 medium-sized TRBV19 CASRSIDRERYGYTF TGTGCCAGTAGATCGATTGACAGGGAAAGATATGGCTACACCTTC
. TRBJ1-1 . TRBV4-2 CASSQELGVGAFF TGTGCCAGCAGCCAAGAGCTCGGGGTGGGCGCTTTCTTT
TRBD1 TRBJ1-2 . TRBV6-1 CASSPRTGVSYGYTF TGTGCCAGCAGTCCCAGAACAGGGGTGAGCTATGGCTACACCTTC
TRBD1 TRBJ2-7 . TRBV7-9 CASSFNPGQGTYEQYF TGTGCCAGCAGCTTTAACCCGGGACAGGGAACCTACGAGCAGTACTTC
. TRBJ2-5 . TRBV28 CAVHGGALPETQYF TGTGCCGTACACGGCGGGGCCCTCCCGGAGACCCAGTACTTC
. TRBJ1-6 . TRBV12-5 CASGSQGNSPLHF TGTGCTAGTGGCTCCCAGGGCAATTCACCCCTCCACTTT
TRBD2 TRBJ2-3 . TRBV5-1 CASSSSSGRADTQYF TGCGCCAGCAGCTCGTCTAGCGGGAGGGCCGATACGCAGTATTTT
TRBD2 TRBJ2-5 . TRBV27 CASRGLGLGGDQETQYF TGTGCCAGCAGGGGCCTCGGACTAGGCGGGGACCAAGAGACCCAGTACTTC
TRBD2 TRBJ2-3 . TRBV19 CASSIGGGHGDTQYF TGTGCCAGTAGTATAGGCGGGGGGCACGGGGATACGCAGTATTTT
TRBD1 TRBJ1-5 . TRBV18 CASSFGQGGGQPQHF TGTGCCAGCTCCTTCGGACAGGGCGGAGGTCAGCCCCAGCATTTT
. TRBJ1-5 . TRBV27 CASSLTGPKPQHF TGTGCCAGCAGTTTAACAGGACCCAAGCCCCAGCATTTT
TRBD2 TRBJ2-3 . TRBV6-1 CASSVTSASSGTDTQYF TGTGCCAGCAGTGTTACTAGCGCCTCTTCGGGGACAGATACGCAGTATTTT
TRBD1 TRBJ2-1 . TRBV28 CASSFGTGGFNEQFF TGTGCCAGCAGTTTCGGGACAGGGGGTTTTAATGAGCAGTTCTTC
. TRBJ1-6 . TRBV27 CASSPYRVGSPLHF TGTGCCAGCAGTCCCTACAGGGTTGGATCACCCCTCCACTTT
TRBD1 TRBJ1-2 . TRBV5-1 CASSTGGAPYGYTF TGCGCCAGCAGCACAGGGGGCGCTCCCTATGGCTACACCTTC
. TRBJ2-2 . TRBV28 CASRSTITGIGELFF TGTGCCAGCAGATCTACCATTACAGGGATCGGGGAGCTGTTTTTT
TRBD1 TRBJ2-2 . TRBV11-2 CASSLVGSGQGRTGELFF TGTGCCAGCAGCTTAGTCGGATCGGGACAGGGGCGTACCGGGGAGCTGTTTTTT
. TRBJ1-2 . TRBV30 CAWSVGRVGGYTF TGTGCCTGGAGTGTGGGCAGGGTGGGTGGCTACACCTTC
. TRBJ1-2 once TRBV28 CASSFVSLIAEGYTF TGTGCCAGCAGTTTCGTTTCCTTAATCGCGGAAGGCTACACCTTC
. TRBJ1-1 . TRBV15 CATSRGEREAFF TGTGCCACCAGCAGAGGGGAGAGGGAAGCTTTCTTT
. TRBJ2-7 . TRBV19 CASSISAGPPYEQYF TGTGCCAGTAGTATATCGGCAGGGCCACCCTACGAGCAGTACTTC
TRBD2 TRBJ2-4 once TRBV2 CASITSGGGAKNIQYF TGTGCCAGCATAACTAGCGGAGGGGGAGCCAAAAACATTCAGTACTTC
. TRBJ2-7 . TRBV19 CASSKVRSSYEQYF TGTGCCAGTAGTAAGGTCAGGTCCTCCTACGAGCAGTACTTC
. TRBJ2-1 few TRBV16 CASSHFTSSEQFF TGTGCCAGCAGCCATTTCACTAGCAGTGAGCAGTTCTTC
TRBD1 TRBJ2-5 . TRBV19 CASSISRGPGGQETQYF TGTGCCAGTAGTATAAGCAGGGGGCCTGGGGGGCAAGAGACCCAGTACTTC
TRBD2 TRBJ2-2 . TRBV27 CASSDWAGGHGGELFF TGTGCCAGCAGCGACTGGGCGGGGGGGCACGGCGGGGAGCTGTTTTTT
TRBD2 TRBJ2-3 . TRBV29-1 CSVVAGGSDTQYF TGCAGCGTTGTAGCGGGGGGCTCAGATACGCAGTATTTT
TRBD1 TRBJ1-5 . TRBV30 CAWTTTGGQPQHF TGTGCCTGGACGACGACAGGGGGACAGCCCCAGCATTTT
. TRBJ2-4 . TRBV28 CASRATGWIQYF TGTGCCAGCAGGGCGACAGGTTGGATTCAGTACTTC
TRBD2 TRBJ2-2 few TRBV4-1 CASSQGFSGANTGELFF TGCGCCAGCAGCCAAGGGTTTAGCGGGGCCAACACCGGGGAGCTGTTTTTT
TRBD2 TRBJ2-5 . TRBV2 CASLYSGTSAQETQYF TGTGCCAGCCTGTACTCCGGGACTAGCGCACAAGAGACCCAGTACTTC
. TRBJ1-5 . TRBV6-6 CASSYSQTNQPQHF TGTGCCAGCAGTTACTCACAGACCAATCAGCCCCAGCATTTT
. TRBJ1-5 . TRBV4-1 CASSQWYRADQPQHF TGCGCCAGCAGCCAATGGTACAGGGCCGATCAGCCCCAGCATTTT
. TRBJ1-3 few TRBV7-9 CASSLAGVGGNTIYF TGTGCCAGCAGCTTAGCTGGTGTCGGGGGAAACACCATATATTTT
. TRBJ2-2 . TRBV5-8 CASSLPVNTGELFF TGTGCCAGCAGCTTGCCCGTTAACACCGGGGAGCTGTTTTTT
. TRBJ2-1 . TRBV29-1 CSVEDYRNEQFF TGCAGCGTTGAAGATTACAGGAATGAGCAGTTCTTC
TRBD2 TRBJ2-1 . TRBV5-6 CASSRPGLAGVAYNEQFF TGTGCCAGCAGCCGCCCGGGACTAGCGGGAGTCGCCTACAATGAGCAGTTCTTC
. TRBJ1-2 . TRBV6-5 CASSYGRRLNYGYTF TGTGCCAGCAGTTACGGCCGCAGACTTAACTATGGCTACACCTTC
TRBD1 TRBJ2-1 few TRBV9 CASSETGFNNEQFF TGTGCCAGCAGCGAGACAGGGTTTAACAATGAGCAGTTCTTC
TRBD2 TRBJ2-1 . TRBV5-1 CASSHSGGNYNEQFF TGCGCCAGCAGCCATAGCGGGGGGAACTACAATGAGCAGTTCTTC
. TRBJ1-3 few TRBV7-8 CASSPRQPPGNTIYF TGTGCCAGCAGCCCGAGACAGCCTCCTGGAAACACCATATATTTT
TRBD1 TRBJ2-3 few TRBV19 CASSQGAATDTQYF TGTGCCAGTAGTCAGGGGGCGGCAACAGATACGCAGTATTTT
. TRBJ2-5 few TRBV5-4 CASSLVAQQETQYF TGTGCCAGCAGCTTAGTGGCCCAGCAAGAGACCCAGTACTTC
. TRBJ2-7 few TRBV9 CASSVGGGSPYEQYF TGTGCCAGCAGCGTAGGCGGCGGGTCTCCCTACGAGCAGTACTTC
TRBD1 TRBJ1-1 . TRBV30 CAGQGAGGAEAFF TGTGCCGGCCAGGGGGCTGGAGGGGCTGAAGCTTTCTTT
. TRBJ2-7 . TRBV7-2 CASSLRRVSEQYF TGTGCCAGCAGTCTAAGGAGGGTGTCCGAGCAGTACTTC
TRBD1 TRBJ1-5 . TRBV28 CASRSTPGQGLLHSNQPQHF TGTGCCAGCAGATCAACCCCGGGACAGGGCCTTCTCCATAGCAATCAGCCCCAGCATTTT
. TRBJ2-3 . TRBV19 CASSMEGGGRIVTDTQYF TGTGCCAGTAGTATGGAGGGGGGAGGGAGGATCGTAACAGATACGCAGTATTTT
. TRBJ1-4 . TRBV7-9 CASSQIQGLLNEKLFF TGTGCCAGCAGCCAAATCCAGGGACTTCTTAATGAAAAACTGTTTTTT
. TRBJ1-2 . TRBV7-8 CASSLEANREGLYGYTF TGTGCCAGCAGCTTAGAAGCGAACAGGGAGGGGTTGTATGGCTACACCTTC
. TRBJ2-1 . TRBV5-1 CASSLGGEQQFF TGCGCCAGCAGCTTGGGGGGGGAACAGCAGTTCTTC